A single sample gave rise to the 14 T cell receptor beta chains below, sequenced in a study of Ad26.COV2.S vaccination and SARS-CoV-2 variants. Specified treatment: some 20 received Ad26.COV2.S at low or high dose, single or two shots; five or six received placebo; per-sample allocation not given. Sampling took place 63 days after the first vaccine or placebo injection. TCRdb keeps only in-frame clones here, not all; method: immunoSEQ multiplex PCR. The table records over 450,000 clones, approximately 90% of them present only once. The source was peripheral blood, collected in a trial of Ad26.COV2.S vaccine versus placebo. These receptors were collected from a person aged 18-65 years who received the Ad26.COV2.S COVID-19 vaccine or a placebo.

CDR3 protein: CASSMVGAHSGNTIYF. CDR3 in DNA: TGTGCCAGTAGTATGGTGGGGGCCCACTCTGGAAACACCATATATTTT. The rearrangement uses TRBV19 and TRBJ1-3; D is possibly TRBD1 (6 bases). Trimming took 3 bases from V and 0 from J, leaving 12 bases between them. CDR1 and CDR2 (germline): LNHDA, SQIVND (reference sequence). This CDR3 spans 16 amino acids.

This clone appeared once. V is TRBV7-2 and J is TRBJ2-7, with D possibly called TRBD1 or TRBD2 (5 bases each). V lost 0 bases and J lost 3, with 18 bases in between. The CDR3 consists of 17 residues. Per the germline V gene, CDR1 is SGHTA and CDR2 is FQGNSA. CDR3 DNA sequence: TGTGCCAGCAGCTTAGCGTTGAGCTCAGGGAGAATCTACGAGCAGTACTTC. The encoded protein is CASSLALSSGRIYEQYF. The complete variable domain, with remaining parts taken from reference TRBV7-2 and TRBJ2-7, reads GAGVSQSPSNKVTEKGKDVELRCDPISGHTALYWYRQSLGQGLEFLIYFQGNSAPDKSGLPSDRFSAERTGGSVSTLTIQRTQQEDSAVYLCASSLALSSGRIYEQYFGPGTRLTVT.

This chain uses TRBV2 with TRBJ1-5, with D possibly matching TRBD1 (5 bases). The CDR3 has 15 amino acids. With 7 bases removed from V and 3 bases from J, the gap between germline ends came to 16 bases. The V gene's germline CDR1 is SNHLY and CDR2 FYNNEI. The CDR3 bases are TGTGCCAGCAACAGGTCCCCGGCGACCAATCAGCCCCAGCATTTT. The encoded protein is CASNRSPATNQPQHF.

The V and J genes are TRBV7-9 and TRBJ1-2; 10 bases align to TRBD1. Germline CDR1 reads SEHNR; CDR2 reads FQNEAQ (reference sequence). V dropped 5 bases and J dropped 2; count of bases not matched to a gene: 5. The CDR3 contains 15 residues. The CDR3 nucleotides read TGTGCCAGCAGCGGGGGACAGGGGAGGAACTATGGCTACACCTTC. It codes for CASSGGQGRNYGYTF.

The chain is built from TRBV23-1 and TRBJ2-4; perhaps D is TRBD1 or TRBD2 (5 bases each). TRBV23-1 carries the ORF label, with uncertain function. This CDR3 is built from 17 residues. The germline V and J ends were trimmed by 2 bases and 4 bases, with 18 bases remaining between them. CDR3 in DNA: TGCGCCAGCAGTCAAAACATCGGGACCTCCTCAAAAAACATTCAGTACTTC. Translating gives CASSQNIGTSSKNIQYF.

This clone was detected once. The rearrangement links TRBV7-9 to TRBJ1-1; D call uncertain. The CDR3 has 14 residues. V lost 3 bases, J lost 2 bases, and 10 bases lay in between. CDR1 is SEHNR, CDR2 FQNEAQ, per germline (reference sequence). The CDR3 is CASSFSQSNTEAFF. Written as DNA, the CDR3 is TGTGCCAGCAGCTTTTCACAGAGTAACACTGAAGCTTTCTTT.

The rearrangement joins TRBV27 to TRBJ2-2; the D is unclear. V lost 5 bases, J lost 5 bases, and 6 bases lay in between. The germline V gene encodes CDR1 MNHEY and CDR2 SMNVEV (reference sequence). The CDR3 covers 12 residues. As DNA, the CDR3 is TGTGCCAGCAGTCCGGTAACCGGGGAGCTGTTTTTT. Translating it yields CASSPVTGELFF.

The gene calls are TRBV14 and TRBJ2-1; 12 positions agree with TRBD2. Losses at the gene ends were 4 bases for V and 4 bases for J; bases not matched to a gene: 11. In germline, CDR1 is SGHDN, CDR2 FVKESK. CDR3 length: 18 amino acids. DNA of the CDR3: TGTGCCAGCAGCCTTCGGACTAGCGGGATCGTCGGATACAATGAGCAGTTCTTC. This gives the protein CASSLRTSGIVGYNEQFF.

V gene TRBV19 combines with J gene TRBJ1-6; a possible D gene is TRBD1 (5 bases). The CDR3 has 17 residues. V lost 6 bases to trimming and J lost 7 bases, with 22 bases between them. Germline CDR1 LNHDA, CDR2 SQIVND (reference sequence). The CDR3 bases are TGTGCCAGTAGCCCTGTCGCAACGAAAGGGGTAAATTCACCCCTCCACTTT. Residues: CASSPVATKGVNSPLHF.

The chain uses TRBV2 and TRBJ1-6; 8 nucleotides align to TRBD1. Trimming removed 5 bases from V and 9 bases from J; junction bases left unmatched: 9. This CDR3 is 15 amino acids long. Germline V gene data show CDR1 as SNHLY and CDR2 as FYNNEI. The chain's CDR3 is CASSRGQGTISPLHF. CDR3 coding DNA: TGTGCCAGCAGTCGCGGACAGGGAACCATTTCACCCCTCCACTTT. Based on the CDR3 plus reference TRBV2 and TRBJ1-6, the full variable domain is EPEVTQTPSHQVTQMGQEVILRCVPISNHLYFYWYRQILGQKVEFLVSFYNNEISEKSEIFDDQFSVERPDGSNFTLKIRSTKLEDSAMYFCASSRGQGTISPLHFGNGTRLTVT.

The V gene is TRBV12-5, the J gene TRBJ1-2, with a tentative D call TRBD1 (5 bases). Germline CDR1 reads LGHNT; CDR2 reads FRNRAP. This CDR3 region has 13 residues. Trimming took off 3 bases at V and 6 bases at J, with 11 bases between the two ends. This chain's CDR3 is CASGFWGSNGYTF. In DNA, the CDR3 is TGTGCTAGTGGTTTTTGGGGGAGCAATGGCTACACCTTC.

The chain employs TRBV7-9 and TRBJ2-3; a weak D match, TRBD1 (6 bases). V was cut by 2 bases and J by 6 bases, with 18 bases left in between. The germline gives CDR1 SEHNR, CDR2 FQNEAQ (reference sequence). The CDR3 spans 16 residues. The DNA of the CDR3 is TGTGCCAGCAGCTTACGGGACATACAGTTGGGGGATACGCAGTATTTT. This gives the protein CASSLRDIQLGDTQYF.

V usage is TRBV6-1 and J usage is TRBJ1-3; D gene ambiguous. Trimming removed 1 base at V and 2 bases at J, with 15 bases between. This CDR3 is 17 amino acids long. Germline loops: CDR1 MNHNS, CDR2 SASEGT. CDR3 DNA: TGTGCCAGCAGTGAAGAGAGGTGGAGGTTGACTGGAAACACCATATATTTT. Encoded protein: CASSEERWRLTGNTIYF.

J is TRBJ1-2 and V is TRBV13; tentative D call: TRBD1 (5 bases). CDR1 and CDR2 from the germline V gene are PRHDT and FYEKMQ (reference sequence). V was shortened by 3 bases and J by 1 base, with 9 bases between the two germline ends. The CDR3 consists of 14 residues. DNA for the CDR3: TGTGCCAGCAGCTTCCCAGGGAATAACTATGGCTACACCTTC. Protein: CASSFPGNNYGYTF.